The 27 T cell receptor beta chains below were found in one sample sequenced in a study of cytomegalovirus exposure and HLA in healthy donors. Primers included in the PCR were 60 Vbeta and 13 Jbeta primers. Measured with immunoSEQ multiplex PCR; TCRdb has only the in-frame clones, and not every one. In the table there are more than 120,000 clones, around 85% of which are singletons. The sequencing sample was made of PBMCs. Source of these receptors: a woman in her thirties in good health and CMV-seronegative.

The chain has TRBV2 and TRBJ2-5; maybe TRBD1 (5 bases). The DNA matches TRBJ2-7 better at its end, which makes the J call doubtful. Germline CDR1 SNHLY, CDR2 FYNNEI. The CDR3 is 16 residues long. The CDR3 DNA is TGTGCCAGCAGGCCCACCCTGGGGCTTCCCTCCTACGAGCAGTACTTC. As protein: CASRPTLGLPSYEQYF.

The CDR3 DNA is TGTGCCAGCAGCTCCTACGCAGGGGACCGGGATACGCAGTATTTT. Residues: CASSSYAGDRDTQYF. The rearrangement joins TRBV11-2 to TRBJ2-3, with TRBD1 as a possible D gene (6 bases). The length of the CDR3 is 15 residues. Germline values: CDR1 SGHAT, CDR2 FQNNGV. The V and J ends lost 4 bases and 6 bases respectively, with 17 bases between them.

The chain uses TRBV4-3 and TRBJ2-3; TRBD1 aligns across 8 bases. Germline V gene sequence: CDR1 LGHNA, CDR2 YSLEER. The CDR3 sequence is 16 residues long. With V trimmed by 0 bases and J by 4 bases, 6 bases remained unmatched. The CDR3 region is CASSQDFRGLADTQYF. CDR3 sequence (DNA): TGCGCCAGCAGCCAAGATTTCAGGGGGCTTGCAGATACGCAGTATTTT.

This chain links TRBV28 with TRBJ2-1; D remains unclear. Germline V gene data show CDR1 as MDHEN and CDR2 as SYDVKM. V shed 7 bases and J shed 3 bases, with 16 bases lying between them. The CDR3 spans 15 residues. The CDR3 sequence is CASTFSRSGYNEQFF. The CDR3 region has the DNA TGTGCCAGCACGTTCTCTCGTTCAGGCTACAATGAGCAGTTCTTC.

The genes are TRBV27 and TRBJ2-7; D may be TRBD2 (5 bases). The CDR3 is made up of 12 amino acids. Trimming removed 5 bases at V and 2 bases at J, with 7 bases between. Germline CDR1 reads MNHEY; CDR2 reads SMNVEV (reference sequence). CDR3 nucleotides: TGTGCCAGCAGTCCCGGGACCTACGAGCAGTACTTC. Its protein product is CASSPGTYEQYF.

This clone was detected once. The V call is TRBV4-3, the J call TRBJ2-1; D might be TRBD2 (7 bases). Between the trimmed V and J ends, which lost 0 bases and 4 bases, there was a span of 16 bases. The CDR3 consists of 17 residues. Looked up from germline, CDR1 is LGHNA and CDR2 is YSLEER. CDR3 sequence reads: CASSQEAPGGPYNEQFF. CDR3 sequence (DNA): TGCGCCAGCAGCCAAGAAGCGCCGGGGGGCCCTTACAATGAGCAGTTCTTC.

The V and J genes are TRBV19 and TRBJ1-1; 10 bases map to TRBD1. Germline-derived CDR1 and CDR2 are LNHDA and SQIVND (reference sequence). The CDR3 is 14 residues long. V lost 5 bases to trimming and J lost 7 bases; unmatched junction nucleotides: 7. The CDR3 spells CASSLGQGEGEAFF. The CDR3, as DNA: TGTGCCAGTAGTCTAGGACAGGGGGAGGGTGAAGCTTTCTTT.

V usage is TRBV18 and J usage is TRBJ1-1; D might be TRBD1 (5 bases). Germline V lookup: CDR1 KGHSH, CDR2 LQKENI. The CDR3 extends over 15 amino acids. The V end was cut by 2 bases, the J end by 1 base, with 11 bases between. The CDR3 coding sequence is TGTGCCAGCTCACCAGTTCGGGGGAGGAACACTGAAGCTTTCTTT. Translation: CASSPVRGRNTEAFF.

The chain combines TRBV7-9 with TRBJ2-2; D is unresolved. This CDR3 spans 14 amino acids. Germline loops: CDR1 SEHNR, CDR2 FQNEAQ (reference sequence). Trimming removed 5 bases at V and 6 bases at J, with 13 bases between. Here the CDR3 DNA reads TGTGCCAGCAGCCCAGTTGCGGTTCCCGGGGAGCTGTTTTTT. Amino acids: CASSPVAVPGELFF.

This chain joins TRBV7-2 and TRBJ1-5; TRBD1 matches at 10 bases. This CDR3 spans 16 amino acids. The ends lost 2 bases at V and 3 bases at J; junction bases unmatched: 4. Germline V lookup: CDR1 SGHTA, CDR2 FQGNSA. CDR3 sequence (DNA): TGTGCCAGCAGCTTAATGGGACAGGGGTCCAATCAGCCCCAGCATTTT. Its protein product is CASSLMGQGSNQPQHF.

The chain uses TRBV19 and TRBJ2-7, with 8 bases matching TRBD1. This CDR3 spans 16 amino acids. Losses at the gene ends were 4 bases for V and 2 bases for J; bases not matched to a gene: 10. Per germline, CDR1 LNHDA and CDR2 SQIVND (reference sequence). The CDR3 DNA is TGTGCCAGTAGTAGGTTTCCGGGACAGGTGACCTACGAGCAGTACTTC. It specifies CASSRFPGQVTYEQYF. Variable domain in full (rest from reference TRBV19 and TRBJ2-7): DGGITQSPKYLFRKEGQNVTLSCEQNLNHDAMYWYRQDPGQGLRLIYYSQIVNDFQKGDIAEGYSVSREKKESFPLTVTSAQKNPTAFYLCASSRFPGQVTYEQYFGPGTRLTVT.

The V gene is TRBV7-8, the J gene TRBJ2-1; D is perhaps TRBD2 (6 bases). Germline V gene sequence: CDR1 SGHVS, CDR2 FQNEAQ. The CDR3 has 15 residues. V was shortened by 5 bases and J by 3 bases, with 14 bases between the two germline ends. For the CDR3, the DNA is TGTGCCAGCAGCCAACGGCGGGGTGGCTACAATGAGCAGTTCTTC. This encodes CASSQRRGGYNEQFF.

The rearrangement links TRBV28 to TRBJ1-5, with D hard to call. Germline CDR1 is MDHEN and CDR2 is SYDVKM. The CDR3 runs to 16 residues. Trimming took 6 bases from V and 2 from J, leaving 17 bases between them. CDR3 nucleotides: TGTGCCAGCAGGTCCTCGGGGAAGGGAGGCAATCAGCCCCAGCATTTT. Its protein product is CASRSSGKGGNQPQHF.

This chain links TRBV7-2 with TRBJ2-7; 8 positions match TRBD2. V was pared by 5 bases and J by 0 bases, with 9 bases of the junction left unmatched. Germline values: CDR1 SGHTA, CDR2 FQGNSA. The CDR3 is 16 residues long. DNA for the CDR3: TGTGCCAGCAGCCACCCTCGGGGGGGTAGCTCCTACGAGCAGTACTTC. Translated, it gives CASSHPRGGSSYEQYF.

The chain recombines TRBV25-1 with TRBJ2-7; D is possibly TRBD1 (5 bases). Germline V gene lookup returns CDR1 MGHDK and CDR2 SYGVNS. Trimming stripped 1 base from V and 5 bases from J, with 12 bases between. This CDR3 is 14 amino acids long. The CDR3 region is CASSESPGIHEQYF. The CDR3 DNA sequence: TGTGCCAGCAGTGAATCCCCAGGGATACACGAGCAGTACTTC.

The CDR3 is CAWSPGEPDQRTF. In DNA, the CDR3 is TGTGCCTGGAGCCCGGGGGAACCCGATCAGAGGACCTTC. The gene calls are TRBV30 and TRBJ1-2, with D perhaps TRBD1 (5 bases). The CDR3 runs 13 residues. V dropped 3 bases and J dropped 14 bases, with 22 bases sitting between them. The V gene's germline CDR1 is GTSNPN and CDR2 SVGIG (reference sequence).

This clone came up many times. This chain connects TRBV14 to TRBJ2-7; 14 nucleotides agree with TRBD2. Losses at the gene ends were 3 bases for V and 4 bases for J; bases not matched to a gene: 14. Germline CDR1 SGHDN, CDR2 FVKESK. CDR3 length: 19 residues. The CDR3 sequence: CASSHKEWGTSGRVYEQYF. Written as DNA, the CDR3 is TGTGCCAGCAGCCATAAAGAGTGGGGGACTAGCGGGAGAGTGTACGAGCAGTACTTC.

V and J are TRBV7-8 and TRBJ1-2, with a possible D match to TRBD1 (6 bases). This CDR3 is 13 amino acids long. Germline V gene data show CDR1 as SGHVS and CDR2 as FQNEAQ. Trimming removed 5 bases from V and 8 bases from J, with 15 bases in between. The CDR3 reads CASSPGTKGGYTF. The CDR3 coding sequence is TGTGCCAGCAGCCCCGGGACAAAAGGGGGCTACACCTTC.

The rearrangement joins TRBV27 to TRBJ1-5, with D possibly TRBD1 on 5 matching bases. Germline CDR1 MNHEY, CDR2 SMNVEV (reference sequence). CDR3 length: 14 amino acids. V lost 4 bases and J 1 base, leaving 8 bases between the germline ends. The CDR3 loop is CASSYQGSNQPQHF. CDR3 nucleotides: TGTGCCAGCAGTTACCAGGGAAGCAATCAGCCCCAGCATTTT.

This clone has only one observation. The rearrangement joins TRBV5-1 to TRBJ2-1, with unresolved D. Germline CDR1 is SGHRS and CDR2 is YFSETQ. The CDR3 is 14 residues long. V dropped 0 bases and J dropped 4 bases, with 8 bases sitting between them. DNA for the CDR3: TGCGCCAGCAGCTTGGATAGCAGATACAATGAGCAGTTCTTC. It encodes CASSLDSRYNEQFF.

The chain links TRBV29-1 to TRBJ2-3; 7 positions match TRBD1. The CDR3 extends over 13 amino acids. Looked up from germline, CDR1 is SQVTM and CDR2 is ANQGSEA. The junction had 7 bases not matched to a gene; V was cut back by 7 bases and J by 3 bases. The CDR3 loop is CSGRDSTTDTQYF. The CDR3 DNA reads as TGCAGCGGTAGGGACAGCACAACAGATACGCAGTATTTT.

Points on this clone: Sequence at one end of the junction differs from germline and may be a read error. The chain couples TRBV25-1 to TRBJ1-5; D gene uncertain. Germline V lookup: CDR1 MGHDK, CDR2 SYGVNS. CDR3 length: 14 amino acids. Here the CDR3 reads CASSEWSSYQPQHF. The CDR3, as DNA: TGTGCCAGCAGTGAATGGAGTAGCTATCAGCCCCAGCATTTT.

The CDR3 loop is CASSPTWVRGSNTGELFF. DNA of the CDR3: TGTGCCAGCAGCCCCACATGGGTGCGGGGGTCGAACACCGGGGAGCTGTTTTTT. The rearrangement links TRBV7-8 to TRBJ2-2; 7 nucleotides align to TRBD2. The CDR3 spans 18 residues. Germline values: CDR1 SGHVS, CDR2 FQNEAQ. V shed 5 bases, J shed 0 bases, and the junction held 12 bases outside the gene matches. The full variable domain, its missing parts supplied by reference TRBV7-8 and TRBJ2-2, is GAGVSQSPRYKVAKRGQDVALRCDPISGHVSLFWYQQALGQGPEFLTYFQNEAQLDKSGLPSDRFFAERPEGSVSTLKIQRTQQEDSAVYLCASSPTWVRGSNTGELFFGEGSRLTVL.

The chain combines TRBV21-1 with TRBJ2-6; the D call TRBD1 from the table was never checked on the DNA. TRBV21-1 is classified as a pseudogene. The CDR3 sequence is 20 residues long. The CDR3 sequence: CASSKTLDRGHLSGANVLTF. The CDR3 nucleotides are TGTGCCAGCAGCAAAACCCTCGACAGGGGCCACCTCTCTGGGGCCAACGTCCTGACTTTC.

This clone was counted once. The chain employs TRBV7-9 and TRBJ2-7; TRBD2 aligns across 12 bases. V shed 5 bases, J shed 2 bases, and the junction held 7 bases outside the gene matches. The CDR3 sequence is 16 residues long. Germline V lookup: CDR1 SEHNR, CDR2 FQNEAQ (reference sequence). The CDR3 reads CASSPIGLAGTYEQYF. CDR3 DNA sequence: TGTGCCAGCAGCCCCATAGGACTAGCGGGAACCTACGAGCAGTACTTC.

This clone was seen only once. The V and J genes are TRBV5-6 and TRBJ2-7; the match to TRBD1 covers 7 bases. V lost 4 bases, J lost 4 bases, and 8 bases stayed unmatched. Germline-derived CDR1 and CDR2 are SGHDT and YYEEEE. This CDR3 spans 14 amino acids. CDR3 sequence reads: CASSAYRGFYEQYF. CDR3 DNA sequence: TGTGCCAGCAGCGCTTACAGGGGATTTTACGAGCAGTACTTC.

For this clone: Other nucleotide sequences in the sample specify the same CDR3. The CDR3 coding sequence is TGCGCCAGCAGCCAAGACAGGGGGAACACTGAAGCTTTCTTT. Its protein product is CASSQDRGNTEAFF. The chain joins TRBV4-1 to TRBJ1-1, with a tentative D call TRBD1 (6 bases). The CDR3 loop spans 14 amino acids. The germline V gene encodes CDR1 MGHRA and CDR2 YSYEKL. Trimming removed 0 bases at V and 1 base at J, with 6 bases between.